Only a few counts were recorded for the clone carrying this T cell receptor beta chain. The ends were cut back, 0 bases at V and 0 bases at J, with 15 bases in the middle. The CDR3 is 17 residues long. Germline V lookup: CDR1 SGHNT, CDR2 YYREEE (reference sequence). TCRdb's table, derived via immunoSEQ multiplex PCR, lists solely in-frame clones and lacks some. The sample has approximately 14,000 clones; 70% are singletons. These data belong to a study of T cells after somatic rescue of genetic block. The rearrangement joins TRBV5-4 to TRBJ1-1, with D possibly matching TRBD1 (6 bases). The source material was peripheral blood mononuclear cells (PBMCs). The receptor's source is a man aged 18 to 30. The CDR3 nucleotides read TGTGCCAGCAGCTTGGGAGGGGGACCGGAAATGAACACTGAAGCTTTCTTT. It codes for CASSLGGGPEMNTEAFF.